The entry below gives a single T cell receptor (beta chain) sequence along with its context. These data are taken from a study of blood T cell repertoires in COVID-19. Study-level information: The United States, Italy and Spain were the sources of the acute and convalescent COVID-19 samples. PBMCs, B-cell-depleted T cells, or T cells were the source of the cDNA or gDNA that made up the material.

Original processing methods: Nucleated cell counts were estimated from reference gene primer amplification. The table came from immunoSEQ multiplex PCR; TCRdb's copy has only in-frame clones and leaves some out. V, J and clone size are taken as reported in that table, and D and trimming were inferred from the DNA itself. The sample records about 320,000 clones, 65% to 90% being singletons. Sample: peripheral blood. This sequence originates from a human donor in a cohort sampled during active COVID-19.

For the CDR3, the DNA is TGTGCCAGCAGTGAAGCGGCAGGGTGGGACACTGAAGCTTTCTTT. Encoded protein: CASSEAAGWDTEAFF. The chain links TRBV6-1 to TRBJ1-1; D may be TRBD1 (5 bases). CDR1 and CDR2 (germline): MNHNS, SASEGT. V was trimmed by 0 bases and J by 3 bases, leaving 11 bases between them. The CDR3 sequence is 15 residues long.